The 23 T cell receptor beta chains below were found in one sample sequenced in a study of control samples from healthy donors and cancer patients. Sequenced by immunoSEQ multiplex PCR; TCRdb stores in-frame clones only, minus some. The table records 150,000 to 200,000 clones, around 88% of them present only once. The source material was blood. These receptor sequences come from a man aged 18 to 30 in good health.

This chain uses TRBV7-2 with TRBJ2-3; 16 bases line up with TRBD2. The ends lost 5 bases at V and 4 bases at J; junction bases unmatched: 6. Per germline, CDR1 SGHTA and CDR2 FQGNSA. This CDR3 has 17 residues. The CDR3 DNA is TGTGCCAGCAGCGAGGGACTAGCGGGGGGGCGGCCAGATACGCAGTATTTT. Its protein product is CASSEGLAGGRPDTQYF.

The DNA for the CDR3 is TGTGCCAGTAGTATCTCGAGGGCAGAAGAGACCCAGTACTTC. This sequence encodes CASSISRAEETQYF. The genes are TRBV19 and TRBJ2-5; a possible D gene is TRBD2 (5 bases). The CDR3 is 14 amino acids. Trimming removed 3 bases from V and 3 bases from J, with 11 bases in between. The germline CDR1 and CDR2 sequences are LNHDA and SQIVND (reference sequence).

The chain joins TRBV3-1 (or the pseudogene TRBV3-2) to TRBJ2-3; the D is unclear. The length of the CDR3 is 13 residues. Deletions cut 2 bases from V and 5 bases from J, with 8 bases between. Germline V gene lookup returns CDR1 LGHDT and CDR2 YNNKEL (reference sequence). In DNA, the CDR3 is TGTGCCAGCAGCCAATTCATACGAGATACGCAGTATTTT. Its translation is CASSQFIRDTQYF.

This clone was seen once. The chain employs TRBV6-1 and TRBJ2-2; 7 nucleotides align to TRBD1. Trimming at V came to 2 bases and at J to 4 bases, leaving 7 bases not matched to a gene. CDR3 length equals 16 residues. Germline values: CDR1 MNHNS, CDR2 SASEGT. The CDR3 protein is CASSELFAGGTGELFF. In DNA form, the CDR3 reads TGTGCCAGCAGTGAACTTTTTGCAGGGGGCACCGGGGAGCTGTTTTTT.

This chain links TRBV19 with TRBJ2-1; possible D gene TRBD1, 6 bases. Germline CDR1 and CDR2: LNHDA and SQIVND (reference sequence). There are 16 residues in the CDR3. V gave up 9 bases and J gave up 4 bases, with 22 bases separating them. CDR3 amino acids: CASLKTGTTGYNEQFF. DNA for the CDR3: TGTGCCAGCCTCAAAACCGGGACAACGGGGTACAATGAGCAGTTCTTC.

The chain employs TRBV2 and TRBJ1-1; 7 nucleotides align to TRBD1. In germline, CDR1 is SNHLY, CDR2 FYNNEI. The CDR3 is made up of 15 amino acids. J lost 1 base, V lost 8 bases, and 10 bases had no gene match. CDR3 in amino acids: CASVLDRAGNTEAFF. The CDR3 region has the DNA TGTGCCAGCGTTTTAGACAGGGCGGGGAACACTGAAGCTTTCTTT.

V and J are TRBV7-8 and TRBJ1-2; 10 bases map to TRBD1. Germline V gene data show CDR1 as SGHVS and CDR2 as FQNEAQ. The CDR3 totals 17 residues. Trimming cost V 1 base and J 4 bases; bases outside gene matches: 9. CDR3 residues: CASSLETDRGLSYGYTF. CDR3 DNA: TGTGCCAGCAGCTTAGAGACCGACAGGGGGCTTTCCTATGGCTACACCTTC.

The V gene is TRBV7-8, the J gene TRBJ2-5; TRBD1 matches at 7 bases. Near its end, the DNA agrees better with TRBJ2-7, so the J call may be wrong. This CDR3 region has 17 residues. Germline CDR1 reads SGHVS; CDR2 reads FQNEAQ. The CDR3 protein is CASSSPTDRAGAYEQYF. The CDR3 DNA reads as TGTGCCAGCAGCTCCCCCACCGACAGGGCAGGCGCCTACGAGCAGTACTTC.

The chain carries TRBV9 and TRBJ2-3; D remains ambiguous. Germline assignment: CDR1 SGDLS and CDR2 YYNGEE. CDR3 size: 14 residues. V was pared by 4 bases and J by 0 bases, with 9 bases between. As DNA, the CDR3 is TGTGCCAGCAGCCCAGGCACTAGCACAGATACGCAGTATTTT. Translation: CASSPGTSTDTQYF.

The chain joins TRBV24-1 to TRBJ1-5; the D gene is possibly TRBD1 (5 bases). The CDR3 extends over 20 amino acids. Trimming took 5 bases from V and 0 from J, leaving 25 bases between them. Germline V gene lookup returns CDR1 KGHDR and CDR2 SFDVKD. CDR3 loop: CATSGIRDPLYSDSNQPQHF. The CDR3 DNA follows: TGTGCCACCAGTGGGATTCGGGACCCCCTCTATAGTGATAGCAATCAGCCCCAGCATTTT.

This chain connects TRBV12-3 or TRBV12-4 to TRBJ1-2, with D unresolved. V lost 1 base and J 3 bases, leaving 3 bases between the germline ends. There are 12 residues in the CDR3. The CDR3 is CASSLGHYGYTF. The DNA for the CDR3 is TGTGCCAGCAGTTTAGGACACTATGGCTACACCTTC.

The genes are TRBV19 and TRBJ1-3; D gene ambiguous. V lost 5 bases and J 2 bases, leaving 13 bases between the germline ends. The CDR3 is made up of 15 amino acids. Germline V CDR1 and CDR2: LNHDA, SQIVND (reference sequence). The DNA of the CDR3 is TGTGCCAGTAGTCTCCGCGAACAAACTGGAAACACCATATATTTT. Translation gives CASSLREQTGNTIYF.

This chain connects TRBV27 to TRBJ2-7; 8 bases line up with TRBD1. The ends lost 6 bases at V and 0 bases at J; junction bases unmatched: 4. The CDR3 runs 14 residues. Germline assignment: CDR1 MNHEY and CDR2 SMNVEV (reference sequence). The CDR3 DNA sequence: TGTGCCAGCAGCCTCGACAGGGGCTCCTACGAGCAGTACTTC. Translation: CASSLDRGSYEQYF.

The V call is TRBV19, the J call TRBJ1-5; D is ambiguous. The germline V and J ends were trimmed by 2 bases and 4 bases, with 9 bases remaining between them. CDR1 and CDR2 from the germline V gene are LNHDA and SQIVND (reference sequence). The CDR3 has 14 amino acids. CDR3 bases: TGTGCCAGTAGTATATCTTTCGGGAATCAGCCCCAGCATTTT. Protein: CASSISFGNQPQHF.

CDR3: CASRPRGWDEKLFF. The CDR3 DNA follows: TGTGCCAGTAGACCCAGGGGTTGGGATGAAAAACTGTTTTTT. J is TRBJ1-4 and V is TRBV19; possible D gene TRBD1, 6 bases. CDR1 and CDR2 from the germline V gene are LNHDA and SQIVND (reference sequence). V gave up 6 bases and J gave up 6 bases, with 14 bases separating them. The CDR3 covers 14 residues.

The chain carries TRBV29-1 and TRBJ1-2; D uncertain. V was cut by 6 bases and J by 5 bases, with 10 bases left in between. Germline values: CDR1 SQVTM, CDR2 ANQGSEA. CDR3 length: 11 amino acids. The CDR3 DNA follows: TGCAGCGTCCCCGACGGGTATGGCTACACCTTC. Its protein is CSVPDGYGYTF.

The J gene is TRBJ1-5, the V gene TRBV27; D not certain. This CDR3 has 15 amino acids. Germline loops: CDR1 MNHEY, CDR2 SMNVEV (reference sequence). Between the trimmed V and J ends, which lost 5 bases and 3 bases, there was a span of 14 bases. As DNA, the CDR3 is TGTGCCAGCAGTCAAGGGCCCAGAACCAATCAGCCCCAGCATTTT. This codes for CASSQGPRTNQPQHF.

V and J are TRBV27 and TRBJ2-7; TRBD2 agrees at 9 bases. CDR1 and CDR2 from the germline V gene are MNHEY and SMNVEV (reference sequence). This CDR3 contains 14 residues. The junction had 5 bases not matched to a gene; V was cut back by 2 bases and J by 6 bases. The CDR3 coding sequence is TGTGCCAGCAGTTTAAGCGCGGGGGGGCTCGAGCAGTACTTC. Translation gives CASSLSAGGLEQYF.

This sequence joins TRBV4-1 and TRBJ1-2; D unresolved. Germline loops: CDR1 MGHRA, CDR2 YSYEKL. V gave up 0 bases and J gave up 7 bases, with 15 bases separating them. This CDR3 region has 15 residues. CDR3 coding DNA: TGCGCCAGCAGCCAAGATCAAACGGCGCGTCGTGGCTACACCTTC. It encodes CASSQDQTARRGYTF.

The chain joins TRBV30 to TRBJ1-1; D might be TRBD1 (6 bases). V was shortened by 0 bases and J by 4 bases, with 12 bases between the two germline ends. This CDR3 is built from 14 residues. Germline V gene data show CDR1 as GTSNPN and CDR2 as SVGIG (reference sequence). The CDR3 nucleotides are TGTGCCTGGAGTGTAATGGGGGCGACCACTGAAGCTTTCTTT. Translating it yields CAWSVMGATTEAFF.

The table lists this clone with a few counts. The rearrangement links TRBV4-3 to TRBJ2-1; D ambiguous. The CDR3 is 19 amino acids. Trimming cost V 0 bases and J 0 bases, with 18 bases left between them. CDR1 LGHNA and CDR2 YSLEER come from the germline V gene. The CDR3 sequence: CASSQDWGSWVSSYNEQFF. The CDR3 bases are TGCGCCAGCAGCCAAGATTGGGGTTCTTGGGTGAGCTCCTACAATGAGCAGTTCTTC.

This clone was detected once. This same CDR3 is encoded by further DNA sequences in the sample. The chain carries TRBV29-1 and TRBJ2-2; TRBD2 might be the D (6 bases). The ends were cut back, 7 bases at V and 0 bases at J, with 9 bases in the middle. CDR3 length: 13 residues. The V gene's germline CDR1 is SQVTM and CDR2 ANQGSEA. CDR3 sequence (DNA): TGCAGCGCCGGGACTGCGAACACCGGGGAGCTGTTTTTT. It is translated as CSAGTANTGELFF.

The chain recombines TRBV9 with TRBJ2-7; D may be TRBD1 (6 bases). This CDR3 has 14 residues. Germline CDR1 reads SGDLS; CDR2 reads YYNGEE. V was clipped by 0 bases and J by 7 bases, with 14 bases between them. The CDR3 sequence is CASSVDWDTPEQYF. DNA for the CDR3: TGTGCCAGCAGCGTAGATTGGGACACTCCGGAGCAGTACTTC.